Following are 5 T cell receptor beta chains from one sample sequenced in a study of metastatic and nonmetastatic thyroid tumors. TCRdb reprocessed the PCR reads via MiXCR. The sample contains just over 40,000 clones, around 10% of which appear only once. None of the patients had undergone any treatment ahead of thyroid surgery. The sample taken for sequencing was blood. The receptors derive from a female donor with papillary thyroid cancer or a benign thyroid nodule (not recorded which). Some clones in this sample may be carry-over from other donors' samples.

This clone appeared many times. The CDR3 is CSAREGGSGNQPQHF. CDR3 in DNA: TGCAGTGCTAGAGAGGGGGGGTCCGGCAATCAGCCCCAGCATTTT. V usage is TRBV20-1 and J usage is TRBJ1-5, with a weak D call TRBD1 (5 bases). Trimming shortened V by 0 bases and J by 2 bases, and 11 bases separated the two germline ends. Per the germline V gene, CDR1 is DFQATT and CDR2 is SNEGSKA (reference sequence). The CDR3 is 15 residues long.

This clone occurred many times. V usage is TRBV4-3 and J usage is TRBJ2-1; 12 bases agree with TRBD2. Germline loops: CDR1 LGHNA, CDR2 YSLEER. The CDR3 runs 16 residues. The J segment lost 7 bases and the V segment lost 5 bases, leaving 9 bases of the junction unmatched. The CDR3 loop is CASSETSGRIGNEQFF. In DNA form, the CDR3 reads TGCGCCAGCAGCGAGACTAGCGGGAGAATTGGGAATGAGCAGTTCTTC.

Ten or more counts support this clone. In DNA, the CDR3 is TGCGCCAGCAGCCCCAGGGGGGATTTCGGCGAGCAGTACTTC. Translation: CASSPRGDFGEQYF. This chain connects TRBV5-1 to TRBJ2-7; D perhaps matches TRBD1 (7 bases). This CDR3 is built from 14 residues. CDR1 and CDR2 (germline): SGHRS, YFSETQ. Trimming removed 4 bases at V and 6 bases at J, with 17 bases between.

The table lists this clone with many counts. The chain employs TRBV29-1 and TRBJ2-7; TRBD2 might be the D (5 bases). Germline CDR1 SQVTM, CDR2 ANQGSEA. The CDR3 is made up of 11 amino acids. CDR3 residues: CTVPLRDEQYF. CDR3 DNA sequence: TGCACCGTCCCCCTGCGGGACGAGCAGTACTTC.

As to this clone: A read error may be the cause here, since a much bigger clone is one base away. The sample contains more than one DNA sequence encoding this CDR3. The chain uses TRBV27 and TRBJ1-1; D unresolved. Germline V CDR1 and CDR2: MNHEY, SMNVEV (reference sequence). This CDR3 comprises 13 residues. The CDR3 here is CASSPMTNTEAFF. CDR3 DNA sequence: TGCGCCAGCAGTCCAATGACAAACACTGAAGCTTTCTTT.